These T cell receptor beta chains were read from a single sample in a study of identical twins. TCRdb reprocessed the 5' RACE reads via MiXCR and lists one record per CDR3 protein. Of around 650,000 distinct CDR3 sequences listed, less than 9% are singletons. This same sample was also part of a study on yellow fever vaccine responses in identical twins.

The sequenced sample consisted of PBMCs. The source of these receptors is a woman between 18 and 29 years old in good health. Both conserved end residues are part of each CDR3. Each record gives: D gene, J gene, V gene, clone size, CDR3 protein, CDR3 DNA. D genes are given only for firm matches. Only some rows state a clone size, as once, few, many or a class for expanded clones.

.	TRBJ2-1	TRBV11-2	once	CASSLGLGRQYNEQFF	TGTGCCAGCAGCTTAGGGTTGGGGCGACAATACAATGAGCAGTTCTTC
TRBD2	TRBJ2-3	TRBV5-3	few	CAMSLLAGRATPDTQYF	TGTGCCATGAGCCTCCTGGCCGGGAGGGCCACCCCAGATACGCAGTATTTT
.	TRBJ1-1	TRBV12-3/TRBV12-4	many	CASSGTVLFEAFF	TGTGCCAGCAGTGGGACGGTCTTGTTTGAAGCTTTCTTT
.	TRBJ2-1	TRBV5-4	once	CASSSGPVSSYNEQFF	TGTGCCAGCAGCTCCGGACCCGTAAGCTCCTACAATGAGCAGTTCTTC
.	TRBJ2-1	TRBV11-3	few	CASSLVPGGEQFF	TGTGCCAGCAGCTTAGTCCCCGGGGGTGAGCAGTTCTTC
TRBD2	TRBJ2-1	TRBV24-1	many	CATRETSGSDEQFF	TGTGCCACCAGGGAGACTAGCGGGAGCGATGAGCAGTTCTTC
TRBD2	TRBJ2-1	TRBV7-9	few	CASSPPGLAGPDEQFF	TGTGCCAGCAGCCCGCCGGGACTAGCAGGGCCCGATGAGCAGTTCTTC
.	TRBJ1-5	TRBV6-5	few	CASSTYSGGDQPQHF	TGTGCCAGCAGTACTTACAGTGGGGGAGATCAGCCCCAGCATTTT
TRBD2	TRBJ2-5	TRBV12-3/TRBV12-4	many	CASSLAGGQETQYF	TGTGCCAGCAGTCTAGCGGGAGGGCAAGAGACCCAGTACTTC
.	TRBJ2-7	TRBV20-1	.	CSADWGGSYEQYF	TGCAGTGCTGACTGGGGCGGCTCCTACGAGCAGTACTTC